This T cell receptor beta chain was captured by sequencing in a study of blood T cell repertoires in COVID-19. In the study overall: Donors in the United States, Italy and Spain gave samples during acute or convalescent COVID-19. Nucleic acid was either cDNA or gDNA, and it came from T cells, B-cell-depleted T cells, or PBMCs.

Trimming at V came to 5 bases and at J to 7 bases, leaving 9 bases not matched to a gene. CDR1 is SNHLY and CDR2 is FYNNEI in the germline V gene. The CDR3 spans 15 residues. In the authors' methods: Amplification with reference gene primers provided the estimates of nucleated cell counts. The data were produced by immunoSEQ multiplex PCR, yet TCRdb's version contains in-frame clones alone and is incomplete. From that table come the V and J calls and clone size; the DNA was used to work out D and trimming. This sample has some 230,000 clones, with 80% to 90% found just once. Participant age was roughly 18 to 90 years, and participants resided in approximately 25 US areas.

Specimen: PBMCs or T cells enriched from blood (not recorded which). The TCR sequence derives from a woman between 18 and 29 years old in a cohort exposed to, infected with or recovered from COVID-19 (not recorded which). The J gene is TRBJ1-4, the V gene TRBV2; 8 positions match TRBD1. The CDR3 spells CASSSDRAYGEKLFF. The CDR3 bases are TGTGCCAGCAGTTCGGACAGGGCGTACGGTGAAAAACTGTTTTTT.